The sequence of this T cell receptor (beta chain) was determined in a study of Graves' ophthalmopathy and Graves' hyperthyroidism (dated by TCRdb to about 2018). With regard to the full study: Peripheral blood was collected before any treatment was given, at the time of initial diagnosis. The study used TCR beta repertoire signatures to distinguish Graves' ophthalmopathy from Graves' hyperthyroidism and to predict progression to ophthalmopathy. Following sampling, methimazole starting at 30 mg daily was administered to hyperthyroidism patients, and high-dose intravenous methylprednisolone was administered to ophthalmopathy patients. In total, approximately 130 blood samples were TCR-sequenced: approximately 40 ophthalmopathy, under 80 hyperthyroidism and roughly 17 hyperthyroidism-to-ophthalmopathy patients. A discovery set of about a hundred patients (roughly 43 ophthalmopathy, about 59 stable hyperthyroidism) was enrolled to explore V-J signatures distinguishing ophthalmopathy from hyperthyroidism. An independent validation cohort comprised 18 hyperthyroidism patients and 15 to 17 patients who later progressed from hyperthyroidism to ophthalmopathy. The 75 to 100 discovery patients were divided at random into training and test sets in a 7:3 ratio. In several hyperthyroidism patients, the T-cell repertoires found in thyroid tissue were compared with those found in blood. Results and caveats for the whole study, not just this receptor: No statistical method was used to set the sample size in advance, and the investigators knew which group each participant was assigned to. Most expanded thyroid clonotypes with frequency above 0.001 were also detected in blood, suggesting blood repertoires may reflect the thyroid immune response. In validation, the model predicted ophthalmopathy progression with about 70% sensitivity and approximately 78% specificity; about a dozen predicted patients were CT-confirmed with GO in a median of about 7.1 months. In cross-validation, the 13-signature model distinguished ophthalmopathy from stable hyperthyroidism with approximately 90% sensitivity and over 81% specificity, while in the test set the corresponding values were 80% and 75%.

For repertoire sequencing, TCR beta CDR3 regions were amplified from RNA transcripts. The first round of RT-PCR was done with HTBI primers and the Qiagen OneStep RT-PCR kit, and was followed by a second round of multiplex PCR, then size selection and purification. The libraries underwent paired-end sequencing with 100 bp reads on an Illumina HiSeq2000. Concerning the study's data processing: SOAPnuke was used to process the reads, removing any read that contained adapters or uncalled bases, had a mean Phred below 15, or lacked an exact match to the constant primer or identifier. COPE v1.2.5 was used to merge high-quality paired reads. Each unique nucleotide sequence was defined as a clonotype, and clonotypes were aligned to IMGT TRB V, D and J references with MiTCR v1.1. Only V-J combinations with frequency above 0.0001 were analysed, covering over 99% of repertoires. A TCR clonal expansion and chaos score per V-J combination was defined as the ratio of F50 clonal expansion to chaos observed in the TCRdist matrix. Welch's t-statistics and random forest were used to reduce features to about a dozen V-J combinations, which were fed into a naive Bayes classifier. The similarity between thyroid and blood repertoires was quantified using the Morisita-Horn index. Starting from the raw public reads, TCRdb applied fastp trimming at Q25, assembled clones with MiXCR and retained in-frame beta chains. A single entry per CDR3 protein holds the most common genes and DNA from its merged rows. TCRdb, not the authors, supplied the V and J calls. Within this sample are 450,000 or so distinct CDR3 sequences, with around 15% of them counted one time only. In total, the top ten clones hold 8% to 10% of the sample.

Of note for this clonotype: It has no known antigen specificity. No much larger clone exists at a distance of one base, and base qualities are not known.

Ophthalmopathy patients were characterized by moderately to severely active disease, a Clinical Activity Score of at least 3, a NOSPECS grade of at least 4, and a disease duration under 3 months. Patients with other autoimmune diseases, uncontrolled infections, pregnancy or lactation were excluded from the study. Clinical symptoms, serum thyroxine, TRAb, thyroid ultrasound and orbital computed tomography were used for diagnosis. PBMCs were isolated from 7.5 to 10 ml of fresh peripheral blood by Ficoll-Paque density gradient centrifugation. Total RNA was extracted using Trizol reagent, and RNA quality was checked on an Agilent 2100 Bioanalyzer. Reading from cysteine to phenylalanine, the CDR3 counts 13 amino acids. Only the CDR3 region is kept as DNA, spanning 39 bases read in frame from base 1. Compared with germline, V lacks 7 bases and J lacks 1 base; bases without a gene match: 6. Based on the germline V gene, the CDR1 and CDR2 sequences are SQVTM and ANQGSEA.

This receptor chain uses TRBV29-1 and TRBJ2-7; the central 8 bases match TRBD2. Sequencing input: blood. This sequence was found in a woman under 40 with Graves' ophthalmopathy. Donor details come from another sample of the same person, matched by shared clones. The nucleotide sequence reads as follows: TGCAGCGCAACTAGCGGACGATCCTACGAGCAGTACTTC. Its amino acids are CSATSGRSYEQYF.